The 5 T cell receptor beta chains given below trace back to one sample, sequenced in a study of blood T cell repertoires in COVID-19. Only in-frame clones appear in the TCRdb table, and some are missing; sequencing was by immunoSEQ multiplex PCR. In the table there are approximately 220,000 clones, approximately 87% of which are singletons. Sample: peripheral blood. These receptors all come from a woman aged 50 to 60 with acute or convalescent COVID-19.

The V and J genes are TRBV5-4 and TRBJ1-2; the match to TRBD1 covers 8 bases. J lost 4 bases, V lost 7 bases, and 3 bases had no gene match. The CDR3 contains 12 residues. Germline loops: CDR1 SGHNT, CDR2 YYREEE (reference sequence). The CDR3 reads CASGQGGYGYTF. In nucleotides, the CDR3 is TGTGCCAGCGGACAGGGAGGCTATGGCTACACCTTC.

The J gene is TRBJ2-1, the V gene TRBV27, with a possible D match to TRBD1 (5 bases). CDR3 length: 13 amino acids. The germline V gene has CDR1 MNHEY and CDR2 SMNVEV (reference sequence). V lost 3 bases and J 8 bases, leaving 11 bases between the germline ends. The CDR3 DNA follows: TGTGCCAGCAGTTTGGTGACAGCCGATGAGCAGTTCTTC. Translating it yields CASSLVTADEQFF.

The chain carries TRBV6-2 or TRBV6-3 and TRBJ2-1; TRBD2 matches at 12 bases. This CDR3 contains 18 residues. With V trimmed by 2 bases and J by 7 bases, 12 bases remained unmatched. Germline V gene lookup returns CDR1 MNHEY and CDR2 SVGEGT. The CDR3 reads CASSYTSGRFIARNEQFF. The CDR3 region has the DNA TGTGCCAGCAGTTACACTAGCGGGAGGTTTATCGCGCGGAATGAGCAGTTCTTC.

The CDR3 protein is CASSPPGVNTGELFF. The CDR3, as DNA: TGTGCCAGCTCCCCCCCCGGGGTCAACACCGGGGAGCTGTTTTTT. The rearrangement joins TRBV18 to TRBJ2-2, with D possibly being TRBD2 (5 bases). V lost 6 bases to trimming and J lost 2 bases, with 13 bases between them. In germline, CDR1 is KGHSH, CDR2 LQKENI. The CDR3 is 15 amino acids.

This clone turned up a few times. The rearrangement uses TRBV11-1 and TRBJ1-1; TRBD1 matches at 9 bases. Trimming at V came to 3 bases and at J to 2 bases, leaving 4 bases not matched to a gene. CDR1 is SGHAT and CDR2 is FQDESV in the germline V gene (reference sequence). The CDR3 covers 15 residues. CDR3 DNA: TGTGCCAGCAGCTTCTACAGGGGGCCAAACACTGAAGCTTTCTTT. Amino acids: CASSFYRGPNTEAFF.